The 10 T cell receptor beta chains listed next were all sequenced from one sample in a study of read filtering for tumor transcriptome and immune sequencing. Molecular barcoded adaptors covering alpha/delta and beta/gamma chains were used on around 370 ng RNA. TCRdb re-called the reads through MiXCR, storing one row per CDR3 protein. The sample includes some 41,000 distinct CDR3 sequences, roughly an eighth of them seen just once. The sample was a population of CD138-negative cells sorted from bone marrow. Every receptor here comes from a donor at least 40 years old with multiple myeloma.

This clonotype was observed at least ten times. The rearrangement links TRBV24-1 to TRBJ2-1; possible D gene TRBD2, 5 bases. V was pared by 3 bases and J by 0 bases, with 8 bases between. The CDR3 sequence is 15 residues long. Germline assignment: CDR1 KGHDR and CDR2 SFDVKD. The CDR3 nucleotides are TGTGCCACCAGTGATAGCGGAACCTCCTACAATGAGCAGTTCTTC. This translates into CATSDSGTSYNEQFF.

This clonotype was observed many times. The chain combines TRBV4-1 with TRBJ2-7; 9 bases are shared with TRBD1. CDR3 length equals 15 residues. V gave up 2 bases and J gave up 4 bases; unmatched junction bases: 6. Germline values: CDR1 MGHRA, CDR2 YSYEKL. The CDR3 region has the DNA TGCGCCAGCAGCCAACCCGGGACAGGGATGTACGAGCAGTACTTC. As protein: CASSQPGTGMYEQYF.

This clonotype was seen at least ten times. V and J are TRBV5-1 and TRBJ2-5, with D possibly being TRBD1 (6 bases). V lost 1 base to trimming and J lost 0 bases, with 16 bases between them. The CDR3 totals 17 residues. The germline gives CDR1 SGHRS, CDR2 YFSETQ. CDR3 loop: CASSLSRGQPYQETQYF. In DNA, the CDR3 is TGCGCCAGCAGCTTGTCCCGTGGACAGCCCTACCAAGAGACCCAGTACTTC. Based on the CDR3 plus reference TRBV5-1 and TRBJ2-5, the full variable domain is KAGVTQTPRYLIKTRGQQVTLSCSPISGHRSVSWYQQTPGQGLQFLFEYFSETQRNKGNFPGRFSGRQFSNSRSEMNVSTLELGDSALYLCASSLSRGQPYQETQYFGPGTRLLVL.

This clonotype turned up a few times. A much larger clone is a single base away; this may be a read error. The rearrangement links TRBV3-1 to TRBJ1-4, with D perhaps TRBD1 (6 bases). This CDR3 region has 14 residues. The germline V gene encodes CDR1 LGHDT and CDR2 YNNKEL (reference sequence). Written as DNA, the CDR3 is TGTGCCAGCAGTCACAGGGCTCCGAATGAAAAACGGTTTTTT. Translated, it gives CASSHRAPNEKRFF.

This clonotype was counted at least ten times. The chain uses TRBV6-5 and TRBJ2-7; 11 bases are a match to TRBD1. CDR3 size: 15 residues. After removal of 5 bases from V and 4 bases from J, the junction contained 7 bases not matched to a gene. The germline CDR1 and CDR2 sequences are MNHEY and SVGAGI. The CDR3 spells CASSPPGQGVYEQYF. CDR3 DNA sequence: TGTGCCAGCAGTCCCCCGGGACAGGGGGTTTACGAGCAGTACTTC.

This clonotype was detected ten times or more. V is TRBV29-1 and J is TRBJ2-1; D gene ambiguous. This CDR3 region has 11 residues. Germline V CDR1 and CDR2: SQVTM, ANQGSEA. V was cut by 1 base and J by 8 bases, with 6 bases left in between. The CDR3 region has the DNA TGCAGCGTTGAAGGTAGACATGAGCAGTTCTTC. Amino acid sequence: CSVEGRHEQFF.

At least ten counts were recorded for this clonotype. CDR3 DNA: TGTGCCAGCAGCCTACAGCGGTTGCAGTTCTTC. It yields the protein CASSLQRLQFF. V gene TRBV28 combines with J gene TRBJ2-1; possibly TRBD2 for D (5 bases). The CDR3 is 11 amino acids. Trimming removed 6 bases from V and 12 bases from J, with 12 bases in between. The germline gives CDR1 MDHEN, CDR2 SYDVKM.

Points on this clonotype: Given a far larger clone just one base away, this is likely a sequencing read error. This chain links TRBV11-3 with TRBJ2-1; D is unresolved. The germline CDR1 and CDR2 sequences are SGHNT and YENEEA. This CDR3 contains 11 residues. CDR3 coding DNA: TGTGCCAGCACCTCATTCAATGGGCAGTTCTTC. This codes for CASTSFNGQFF.

This clonotype was detected many times. The chain couples TRBV3-1 to TRBJ2-7, with D maybe TRBD2 (6 bases). CDR3 length: 15 residues. Trimming took 1 base from V and 0 from J, leaving 10 bases between them. Germline assignment: CDR1 LGHDT and CDR2 YNNKEL (reference sequence). This CDR3 is CASSQVGGSSYEQYF. CDR3 in DNA: TGTGCCAGCAGCCAAGTAGGAGGGAGCTCCTACGAGCAGTACTTC.

This clonotype showed up many times. V and J are TRBV7-6 and TRBJ2-6, with TRBD1 matching 11 bases. V gave up 4 bases and J gave up 0 bases; unmatched junction bases: 17. The CDR3 runs to 22 residues. CDR1 and CDR2 (germline): SGHVS, FNYEAQ. The CDR3 sequence is CASSSSWTGGTISTSGANVLTF. The CDR3 DNA reads as TGTGCCAGCAGCTCAAGTTGGACAGGGGGCACTATCTCGACCTCTGGGGCCAACGTCCTGACTTTC.